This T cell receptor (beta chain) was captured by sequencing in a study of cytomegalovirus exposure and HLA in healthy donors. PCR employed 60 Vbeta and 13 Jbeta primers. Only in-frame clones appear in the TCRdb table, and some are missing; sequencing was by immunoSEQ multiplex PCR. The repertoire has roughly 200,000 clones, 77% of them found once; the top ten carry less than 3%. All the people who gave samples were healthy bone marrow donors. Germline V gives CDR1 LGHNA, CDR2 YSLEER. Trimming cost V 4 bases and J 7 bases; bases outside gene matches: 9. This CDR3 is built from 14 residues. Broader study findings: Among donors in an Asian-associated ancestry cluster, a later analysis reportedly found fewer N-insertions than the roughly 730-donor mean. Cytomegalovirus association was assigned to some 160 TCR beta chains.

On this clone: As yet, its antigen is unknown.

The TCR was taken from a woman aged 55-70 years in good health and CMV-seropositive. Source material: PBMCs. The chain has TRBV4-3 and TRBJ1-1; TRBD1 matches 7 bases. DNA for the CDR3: TGCGCCAGCAGCCCTCTGGGGACAGAGGATGAAGCTTTCTTT. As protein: CASSPLGTEDEAFF.